The 8 T cell receptor beta chains in this list originate from one sample, sequenced in a study of regulatory T cells in long-lasting Graves disease. Researchers made TCR beta libraries by using iRepertoire HTBI primers and running Arm-PCR on CDR3 regions. TCRdb reanalysed the multiplex PCR reads using MiXCR and keeps one entry per CDR3 protein. The table shows around 400,000 distinct CDR3 sequences, with roughly 15% occurring only once. Time point specified: newly diagnosed GD, antithyroid drugs for less than 3 months. From PBMCs, RNA was extracted and then used to make the TCR library. Material: peripheral blood mononuclear cells (PBMCs), obtained at new diagnosis, from a patient treated with antithyroid drugs. These receptors originate from a female donor with Graves disease.

This clonotype was seen at least ten times. The chain recombines TRBV12-3 or TRBV12-4 with TRBJ1-2; unclear D gene. This CDR3 region has 13 residues. Trimming stripped 3 bases from V and 4 bases from J, with 9 bases between. As DNA, the CDR3 is TGTGCCAGCAGTTTGCAACAGAGCTATGGCTACACCTTC. It yields the protein CASSLQQSYGYTF.

This clonotype was observed many times. CDR3 DNA: TGTGCTAGTGGTTTGGTCCCGGGAAGCTCCTACGAGCAGTACTTC. This translates into CASGLVPGSSYEQYF. The chain has TRBV12-5 and TRBJ2-7, with D possibly matching TRBD2 (5 bases). The CDR3 covers 15 residues. Germline V lookup: CDR1 LGHNT, CDR2 FRNRAP. Trimming took off 0 bases at V and 0 bases at J, with 9 bases between the two ends.

In its sample, this clonotype was seen many times. The chain joins TRBV28 to TRBJ1-5; 8 bases are a match to TRBD1. J gave up 4 bases and V 6 bases, and 8 bases lay outside the gene matches. Looked up from germline, CDR1 is MDHEN and CDR2 is SYDVKM. The CDR3 consists of 15 residues. CDR3 sequence reads: CASSHLGQANQPQHF. In DNA, the CDR3 is TGTGCCAGCAGCCATTTGGGACAGGCAAATCAGCCCCAGCATTTT. The variable domain in full, completed from reference TRBV28 and TRBJ1-5, reads DVKVTQSSRYLVKRTGEKVFLECVQDMDHENMFWYRQDPGLGLRLIYFSYDVKMKEKGDIPEGYSVSREKKERFSLILESASTNQTSMYLCASSHLGQANQPQHFGDGTRLSIL.

The V gene is TRBV10-1, the J gene TRBJ2-3, with TRBD2 matching 11 bases. Germline V lookup: CDR1 WNHNN, CDR2 SYGVQD (reference sequence). The CDR3 has 16 amino acids. V gave up 5 bases and J gave up 4 bases; unmatched junction bases: 8. CDR3: CASSSTSGESADTQYF. The CDR3 nucleotides read TGCGCCAGCAGTTCGACTAGCGGGGAATCCGCAGATACGCAGTATTTT.

This clonotype was found many times. The chain employs TRBV9 and TRBJ1-6; TRBD1 aligns across 7 bases. The CDR3 is made up of 15 amino acids. Germline V gives CDR1 SGDLS, CDR2 YYNGEE. The ends lost 4 bases at V and 10 bases at J; junction bases unmatched: 11. The chain's CDR3 is CASSSAGTETSPLHF. The CDR3 DNA sequence: TGTGCCAGCAGCTCCGCCGGGACAGAAACCTCACCCCTCCACTTT.

This chain connects TRBV12-3 or TRBV12-4 to TRBJ2-6, with 8 bases fitting TRBD1. CDR3 length: 18 amino acids. The ends lost 4 bases at V and 1 base at J; junction bases unmatched: 9. The CDR3 DNA reads as TGTGCCAGCAGTTCACCGCAGGGGGCCTTTTCTGGGGCCAACGTCCTGACTTTC. Translated, it gives CASSSPQGAFSGANVLTF.

This clonotype was counted between two and nine times. The chain links TRBV6-1 to TRBJ1-2; weak D call: TRBD1 (5 bases). The germline V gene has CDR1 MNHNS and CDR2 SASEGT. The V gene lost 7 bases and the J gene lost 6 bases, with 18 bases spanning the gap. CDR3 size: 14 residues. The CDR3 loop reads CASTRSGGVHGYTF. In DNA form, the CDR3 reads TGTGCCAGCACCCGAAGTGGGGGGGTTCATGGCTACACCTTC.

This clonotype was recorded at least ten times. The rearrangement uses TRBV12-3 or TRBV12-4 and TRBJ1-2; 8 nucleotides agree with TRBD1. CDR3 size: 16 residues. The trim removed 3 bases at V and 4 bases at J, leaving 10 bases unmatched. Here the CDR3 reads CASSFQRQGTAYGYTF. CDR3 sequence (DNA): TGTGCCAGCAGTTTCCAGAGACAGGGGACGGCCTATGGCTACACCTTC.